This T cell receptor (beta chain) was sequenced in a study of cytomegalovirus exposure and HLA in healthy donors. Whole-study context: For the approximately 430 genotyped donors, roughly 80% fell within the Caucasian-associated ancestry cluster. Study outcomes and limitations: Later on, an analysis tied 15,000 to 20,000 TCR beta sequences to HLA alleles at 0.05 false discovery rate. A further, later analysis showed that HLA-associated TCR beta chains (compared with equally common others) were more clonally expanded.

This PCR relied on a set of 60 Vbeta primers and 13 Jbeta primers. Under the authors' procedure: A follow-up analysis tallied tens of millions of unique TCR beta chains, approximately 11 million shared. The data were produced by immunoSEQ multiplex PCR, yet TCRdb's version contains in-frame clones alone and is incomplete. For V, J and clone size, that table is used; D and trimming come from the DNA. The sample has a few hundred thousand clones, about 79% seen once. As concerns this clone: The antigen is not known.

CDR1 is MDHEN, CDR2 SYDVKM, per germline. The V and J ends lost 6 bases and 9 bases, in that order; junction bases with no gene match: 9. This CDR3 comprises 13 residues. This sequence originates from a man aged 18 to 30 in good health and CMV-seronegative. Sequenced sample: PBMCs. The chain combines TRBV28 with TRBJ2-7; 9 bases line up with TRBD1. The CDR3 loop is CASSPNLQGAQYF. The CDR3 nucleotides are TGTGCCAGCAGCCCAAACTTACAGGGGGCGCAGTACTTC.